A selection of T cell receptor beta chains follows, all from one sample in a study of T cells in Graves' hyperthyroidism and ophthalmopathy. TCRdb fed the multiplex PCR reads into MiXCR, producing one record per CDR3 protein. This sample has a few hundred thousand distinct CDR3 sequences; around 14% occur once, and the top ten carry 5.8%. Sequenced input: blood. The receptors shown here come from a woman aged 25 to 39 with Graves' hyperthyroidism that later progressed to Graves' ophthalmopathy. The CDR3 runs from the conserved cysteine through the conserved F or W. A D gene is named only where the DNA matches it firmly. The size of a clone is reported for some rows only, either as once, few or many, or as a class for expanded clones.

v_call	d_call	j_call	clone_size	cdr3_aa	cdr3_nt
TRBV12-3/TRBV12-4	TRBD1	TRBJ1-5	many	CASSLFTGDNQPQHF	TGTGCCAGCAGTTTATTTACAGGGGACAATCAGCCCCAGCATTTT
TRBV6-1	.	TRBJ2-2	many	CASSERTPPGELFF	TGTGCCAGCAGTGAGAGGACACCGCCCGGGGAGCTGTTTTTT
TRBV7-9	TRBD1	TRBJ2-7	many	CASSLPGQYEQYF	TGTGCCAGCAGCTTACCGGGACAGTACGAGCAGTACTTC
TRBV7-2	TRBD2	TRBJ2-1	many	CASSSPGRAYNEQFF	TGTGCCAGCAGCTCGCCCGGGAGGGCCTACAATGAGCAGTTCTTC
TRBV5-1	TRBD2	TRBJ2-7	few	CASSLPLAGTTYEQYF	TGCGCCAGCAGCTTGCCCTTAGCGGGAACCACCTACGAGCAGTACTTC
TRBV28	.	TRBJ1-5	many	CASRSVPYSNQPQHF	TGTGCCAGCAGGAGTGTTCCTTATAGCAATCAGCCCCAGCATTTT
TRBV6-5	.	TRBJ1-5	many	CASSYDSSSNQPQHF	TGTGCCAGCAGTTACGACAGCTCTAGCAATCAGCCCCAGCATTTT
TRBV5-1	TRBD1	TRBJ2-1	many	CASSLVTTQGDEQFF	TGCGCCAGCAGCTTGGTGACGACCCAGGGGGATGAGCAGTTCTTC
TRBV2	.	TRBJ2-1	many	CASRPRDSHNYEQFF	TGTGCCAGCAGACCCAGGGACTCTCATAACTATGAGCAGTTCTTC
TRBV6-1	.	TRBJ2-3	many	CASKLGDTQYF	TGTGCCAGCAAACTGGGAGATACGCAGTATTTT
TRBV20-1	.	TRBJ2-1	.	CSGASEGGSYNEQSF	TGCAGTGGGGCGAGCGAGGGGGGCTCCTACAATGAGCAGTCCTTC
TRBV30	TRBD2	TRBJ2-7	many	CAWSVRRSGLAGGSSRSYEQYF	TGTGCCTGGAGTGTACGACGCAGTGGACTAGCGGGAGGTTCGAGCAGGTCCTACGAGCAGTACTTC
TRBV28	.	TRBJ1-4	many	CASSLPLNEKLFF	TGTGCCAGCAGTCTACCCCTTAATGAAAAACTGTTTTTT
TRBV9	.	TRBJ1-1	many	CASSVDGGPAREAFF	TGTGCCAGCAGCGTCGATGGAGGGCCCGCCCGTGAAGCTTTCTTT
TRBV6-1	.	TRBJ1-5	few	CASSPLTGSYSNQPQHF	TGTGCCAGCAGTCCCCTGACGGGATCTTATAGCAATCAGCCCCAGCATTTT
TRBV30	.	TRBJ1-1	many	CAWVGWTEAFF	TGTGCCTGGGTGGGATGGACTGAAGCTTTCTTT
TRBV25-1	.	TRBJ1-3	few	CASRAEGFSGNTIYF	TGTGCCAGCAGGGCGGAAGGGTTCTCTGGAAACACCATATATTTT
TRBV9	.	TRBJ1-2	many	CASSEGDRSGYTF	TGTGCCAGCAGCGAGGGAGACAGATCTGGCTACACCTTC
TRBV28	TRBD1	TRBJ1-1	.	CASPPGGAGGEAFF	TGTGCCAGCCCCCCTGGGGGGGCAGGGGGTGAAGCTTTCTTT
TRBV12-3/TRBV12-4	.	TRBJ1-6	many	CASSLGVGDSPLHF	TGTGCCAGCAGTTTAGGGGTAGGGGATTCACCCCTCCACTTT
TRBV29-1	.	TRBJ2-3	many	CSVELNGDTQYF	TGCAGCGTCGAGCTAAATGGAGATACGCAGTATTTT
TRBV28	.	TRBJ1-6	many	CASSWRSRNSPLHF	TGTGCCAGCAGCTGGAGGTCTCGGAATTCACCCCTCCACTTT
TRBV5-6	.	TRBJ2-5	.	CASSFGYQLQETQYF	TGTGCCAGCAGCTTCGGGTACCAACTCCAAGAGACCCAGTACTTC
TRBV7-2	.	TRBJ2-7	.	CASSPGYSSYEQYF	TGTGCCAGCAGCCCCGGGTACTCCTCCTACGAGCAGTACTTC
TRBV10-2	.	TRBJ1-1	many	CASSDAVRGTEAFF	TGCGCCAGCAGTGATGCCGTTAGGGGCACTGAAGCTTTCTTT
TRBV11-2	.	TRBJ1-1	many	CASREEGTGAEAFF	TGTGCCAGCAGAGAGGAAGGAACAGGCGCTGAAGCTTTCTTT
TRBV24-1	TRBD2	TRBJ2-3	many	CATSERLAGGSTDTQYF	TGTGCCACCAGTGAACGACTAGCGGGAGGGAGCACAGATACGCAGTATTTT
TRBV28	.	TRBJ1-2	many	CASGVSDKGYTF	TGTGCCAGCGGCGTCTCAGATAAAGGCTACACCTTC
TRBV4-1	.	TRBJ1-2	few	CASSHRDALTGYTF	TGCGCCAGCAGCCACCGGGACGCTCTTACTGGCTACACCTTC
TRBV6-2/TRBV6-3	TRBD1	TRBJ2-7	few	CASKLRDSSYEQYF	TGTGCCAGCAAGCTCCGGGACAGTAGCTACGAGCAGTACTTC
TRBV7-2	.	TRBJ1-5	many	CASSEPDAGNQPQHF	TGTGCCAGCAGCGAACCGGACGCCGGCAATCAGCCCCAGCATTTT
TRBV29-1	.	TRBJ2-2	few	CSVAETNTGELFF	TGCAGCGTTGCAGAGACGAACACCGGGGAGCTGTTTTTT
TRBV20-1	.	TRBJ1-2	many	CSARTPDLGTYGYTF	TGCAGTGCTAGAACCCCAGATTTGGGCACCTATGGCTACACCTTC
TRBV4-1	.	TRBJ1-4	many	CASSQSGNEKLFF	TGCGCCAGCAGCCAATCCGGAAATGAAAAACTGTTTTTT
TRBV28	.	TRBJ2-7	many	CASNKGRREQYF	TGTGCCAGCAATAAGGGCCGTCGCGAGCAGTACTTC
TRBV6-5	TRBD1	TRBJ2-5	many	CASSYTGQGKETQYF	TGTGCCAGCAGTTATACCGGACAGGGAAAAGAGACCCAGTACTTC
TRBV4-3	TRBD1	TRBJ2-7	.	CSSSQETTGGYEQYF	TGCTCCAGCAGCCAAGAGACGACAGGGGGCTACGAGCAGTACTTC
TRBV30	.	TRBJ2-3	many	CAWVDVGTGTDTQYF	TGTGCCTGGGTGGACGTGGGGACTGGCACAGATACGCAGTATTTT
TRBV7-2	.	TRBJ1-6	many	CASSLGTASLISSPLHF	TGTGCCAGCAGCTTAGGGACAGCTAGTTTAATTAGTTCACCCCTCCACTTT
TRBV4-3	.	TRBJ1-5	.	CASSQEISQPQHF	TGCGCCAGCAGCCAAGAAATAAGTCAGCCCCAGCATTTT
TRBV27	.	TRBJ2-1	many	CASSLLTDNEQFF	TGTGCCAGCAGTTTGCTGACTGACAATGAGCAGTTCTTC
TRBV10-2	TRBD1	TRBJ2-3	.	CASSERQGSTDTQYF	TGCGCCAGCAGTGAGAGACAGGGGAGCACAGATACGCAGTATTTT
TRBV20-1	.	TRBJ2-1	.	CSASTGLSYNEQFF	TGCAGTGCTAGTACAGGGTTGTCCTACAATGAGCAGTTCTTC
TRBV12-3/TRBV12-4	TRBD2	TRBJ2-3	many	CASSLRTSGSTDTQYF	TGTGCCAGCAGTTTGAGGACTAGCGGGAGCACAGATACGCAGTATTTT
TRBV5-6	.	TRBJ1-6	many	CASSLAGGSTPLHF	TGTGCCAGCAGCTTGGCCGGAGGGAGCACACCCCTCCACTTT
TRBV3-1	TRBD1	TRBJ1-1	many	CASSHLGTGTEAFF	TGTGCCAGCAGCCACCTTGGGACAGGCACTGAAGCTTTCTTT
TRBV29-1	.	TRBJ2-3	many	CSVAGTEDTQYF	TGCAGCGTTGCCGGAACGGAAGATACGCAGTATTTT
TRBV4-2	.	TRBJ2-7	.	CASSQDLDFYEQYF	TGTGCCAGCAGCCAAGATCTGGACTTCTACGAGCAGTACTTC
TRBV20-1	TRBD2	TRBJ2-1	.	CSAPPSGATLSYNEQFF	TGCAGTGCTCCTCCTAGCGGGGCTACCCTCTCCTACAATGAGCAGTTCTTC
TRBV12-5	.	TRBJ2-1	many	CASGTLRADEQFF	TGTGCTAGTGGCACACTTCGAGCGGATGAGCAGTTCTTC
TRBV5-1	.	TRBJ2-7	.	CASSFGGNSYEQYF	TGCGCCAGCAGCTTCGGCGGCAACTCCTACGAGCAGTACTTC
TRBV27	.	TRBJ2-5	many	CASSFSPGKMGSGTQYF	TGTGCCAGCAGTTTCTCGCCAGGAAAGATGGGGAGCGGGACCCAGTACTTC
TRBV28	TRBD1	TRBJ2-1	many	CASSSPGTGAGNEQFF	TGTGCCAGCAGTTCACCCGGGACAGGGGCTGGCAATGAGCAGTTCTTC
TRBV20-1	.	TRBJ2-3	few	CSATGWVSSTDTQYF	TGCAGTGCTACCGGTTGGGTATCTAGCACAGATACGCAGTATTTT
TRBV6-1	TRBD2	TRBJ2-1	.	CASSDTGLGAEEQFF	TGTGCCAGCAGTGATACGGGACTAGGAGCAGAGGAGCAGTTCTTC